A single sample is the source of the 6 T cell receptor beta chains below, sequenced in a study of blood T cell repertoires in COVID-19. TCRdb's copy holds only in-frame clones and misses some; the assay was immunoSEQ multiplex PCR. The sample carries more than 110,000 clones, roughly 80% recorded once. Sequenced input: peripheral blood. The receptors shown here come from a woman aged 60-70 years with acute or convalescent COVID-19.

This chain links TRBV7-9 with TRBJ1-5, with D possibly TRBD1 on 5 matching bases. Germline values: CDR1 SEHNR, CDR2 FQNEAQ (reference sequence). Trimming cost V 1 base and J 5 bases, with 12 bases left between them. This CDR3 is built from 15 residues. For the CDR3, the DNA is TGTGCCAGCAGCTTAGAAGGGGCTGGGGATCAGCCCCAGCATTTT. This codes for CASSLEGAGDQPQHF.

The V gene is TRBV7-9, the J gene TRBJ2-3, with D perhaps TRBD2 (5 bases). V gave up 2 bases and J gave up 4 bases, with 13 bases separating them. Germline-derived CDR1 and CDR2 are SEHNR and FQNEAQ (reference sequence). The CDR3 is made up of 15 amino acids. The CDR3 coding sequence is TGTGCCAGCAGCTTATCCGCCGGAGGCCCAGATACGCAGTATTTT. This translates into CASSLSAGGPDTQYF.

The chain has TRBV4-1 and TRBJ2-5; possible D gene TRBD1, 6 bases. The V and J ends lost 3 bases and 7 bases respectively, with 18 bases between them. The CDR3 has 15 amino acids. The V gene's germline CDR1 is MGHRA and CDR2 YSYEKL. CDR3 protein: CASSQGRTGSGTQYF. For the CDR3, the DNA is TGCGCCAGCAGCCAGGGAAGAACAGGGTCAGGGACCCAGTACTTC.

The table lists this clone with a count of one. V is TRBV7-9 and J is TRBJ1-1; D is undetermined. The CDR3 runs to 14 residues. CDR1 and CDR2 (germline): SEHNR, FQNEAQ (reference sequence). With 7 bases removed from V and 8 bases from J, the gap between germline ends came to 20 bases. DNA for the CDR3: TGTGCCAGCATTTTTGGGCAGGCTGACCCCGAAGCTTTCTTT. Its translation is CASIFGQADPEAFF. Variable domain in full (rest from reference TRBV7-9 and TRBJ1-1): DTGVSQNPRHKITKRGQNVTFRCDPISEHNRLYWYRQTLGQGPEFLTYFQNEAQLEKSRLLSDRFSAERPKGSFSTLEIQRTEQGDSAMYLCASIFGQADPEAFFGQGTRLTVV.

The rearrangement joins TRBV4-1 to TRBJ2-3, with 11 nucleotides matching TRBD2. This CDR3 contains 16 residues. With V trimmed by 4 bases and J by 7 bases, 10 bases remained unmatched. The germline CDR1 and CDR2 sequences are MGHRA and YSYEKL. The CDR3 loop is CASSLSGRAEAHTQYF. The CDR3 region has the DNA TGCGCCAGCAGCCTTAGCGGGAGGGCCGAGGCACATACGCAGTATTTT.

The V and J genes are TRBV13 and TRBJ1-1; a possible D gene is TRBD1 (5 bases). Germline lookup yields CDR1 PRHDT and CDR2 FYEKMQ (reference sequence). V was shortened by 5 bases and J by 1 base, with 17 bases between the two germline ends. The CDR3 consists of 16 residues. In DNA, the CDR3 is TGTGCCAGCAGCCCCCAAAGGCAGGGCTGGAACACTGAAGCTTTCTTT. It is translated as CASSPQRQGWNTEAFF.